This is a list of T cell receptor beta chains from one sample in a study of T cell responses to AZD1222 COVID-19 vaccine. Method: immunoSEQ multiplex PCR; TCRdb's copy keeps in-frame clones and lacks some. The data contain some 140,000 clones, around nine tenths of them singletons. The input for sequencing was peripheral blood, taken on day 0 of AZD1222 vaccination. These receptors were taken from an adult in good health. The CDR3 runs from the conserved cysteine through the conserved F or W. A D gene is named only where the DNA matches it firmly. Some rows mark clone size as missing; the rest say once, few, many or name a class of expanded clone.

J: TRBJ1-4; V: TRBV19; size: NA; D: NA; CDR3: CASSILGATNEKLFF; DNA: TGTGCCAGTAGTATTCTGGGTGCAACTAATGAAAAACTGTTTTTT
J: TRBJ2-3; V: TRBV4-2; size: NA; D: NA; CDR3: CASSQEASTDTQYF; DNA: TGTGCCAGCAGCCAAGAAGCCAGCACAGATACGCAGTATTTT
J: TRBJ1-6; V: TRBV7-2; size: NA; D: NA; CDR3: CASSLWAAPLHF; DNA: TGTGCCAGCAGCCTTTGGGCGGCACCCCTCCACTTT
J: TRBJ2-6; V: TRBV15; size: NA; D: NA; CDR3: CATSRENSGANVLTF; DNA: TGTGCCACCAGCAGAGAAAACTCTGGGGCCAACGTCCTGACTTTC
J: TRBJ1-4; V: TRBV19; size: NA; D: TRBD1; CDR3: CASSAPRTGGVELFF; DNA: TGTGCCAGTAGTGCCCCTAGGACAGGGGGCGTTGAACTGTTTTTT
J: TRBJ2-5; V: TRBV5-1; size: NA; D: NA; CDR3: CASSSRDVETQYF; DNA: TGCGCCAGCAGCTCGAGGGACGTGGAGACCCAGTACTTC
J: TRBJ1-1; V: TRBV5-6; size: NA; D: NA; CDR3: CASRVQGRGTEAFF; DNA: TGTGCCAGCAGAGTACAGGGTCGAGGGACTGAAGCTTTCTTT
J: TRBJ1-4; V: TRBV3-1/TRBV3-2; size: NA; D: NA; CDR3: CASRLATNEKLFF; DNA: TGTGCCAGCAGGTTAGCAACTAATGAAAAACTGTTTTTT
J: TRBJ1-1; V: TRBV9; size: NA; D: NA; CDR3: CASSVGGYTEAFF; DNA: TGTGCCAGCAGCGTCGGCGGATACACTGAAGCTTTCTTT
J: TRBJ1-1; V: TRBV29-1; size: NA; D: NA; CDR3: CSVLLQRNTNHPTNEAFF; DNA: TGCAGCGTATTACTACAGCGCAATACCAACCACCCCACCAATGAAGCTTTCTTT
J: TRBJ2-7; V: TRBV7-2; size: NA; D: NA; CDR3: CASSLVEGAYEQYF; DNA: TGTGCCAGCAGCTTAGTGGAGGGGGCATACGAGCAGTACTTC
J: TRBJ1-6; V: TRBV27; size: once; D: TRBD1; CDR3: CASSFRGSNSPLHF; DNA: TGTGCCAGCAGTTTCAGGGGGTCAAATTCACCCCTCCACTTT
J: TRBJ2-1; V: TRBV6-4; size: NA; D: TRBD2; CDR3: CASSEAGGPNEQFF; DNA: TGTGCCAGCAGTGAAGCGGGAGGGCCCAATGAGCAGTTCTTC
J: TRBJ1-1; V: TRBV5-4; size: NA; D: TRBD1; CDR3: CASSGGDRVFTEAFF; DNA: TGTGCCAGCAGCGGGGGGGACAGGGTGTTCACTGAAGCTTTCTTT
J: TRBJ2-7; V: TRBV2; size: NA; D: NA; CDR3: CASSSVIYEQYF; DNA: TGTGCCAGCAGCTCCGTCATTTACGAGCAGTACTTC
J: TRBJ1-1; V: TRBV23-1; size: NA; D: NA; CDR3: CASSQCRDGRFNTEAFF; DNA: TGCGCCAGCAGTCAATGCCGCGACGGCAGGTTTAACACTGAAGCTTTCTTT
J: TRBJ1-5; V: TRBV30; size: NA; D: TRBD1; CDR3: CAWSVGLRGTGIPDSNQPQHF; DNA: TGTGCCTGGAGTGTCGGACTAAGGGGGACAGGGATCCCCGATAGCAATCAGCCCCAGCATTTT
J: TRBJ2-7; V: TRBV27; size: NA; D: TRBD1; CDR3: CASSTPGQGFYEQYF; DNA: TGTGCCAGCAGCACCCCGGGACAGGGATTTTACGAGCAGTACTTC
J: TRBJ2-4; V: TRBV27; size: NA; D: NA; CDR3: CASSSLARPGDQNIQYF; DNA: TGTGCCAGCAGTTCCTTGGCCCGACCGGGTGACCAAAACATTCAGTACTTC
J: TRBJ1-1; V: TRBV6-5; size: NA; D: NA; CDR3: CASTQGVPGTEAFF; DNA: TGTGCCAGCACCCAAGGGGTCCCAGGCACTGAAGCTTTCTTT
J: TRBJ2-2; V: TRBV9; size: NA; D: TRBD1; CDR3: CAGKQGADTGELFF; DNA: TGTGCCGGAAAACAGGGGGCGGACACCGGGGAGCTGTTTTTT
J: TRBJ1-2; V: TRBV6-5; size: NA; D: NA; CDR3: CASSSVEPYGYTF; DNA: TGTGCCAGCAGTTCCGTAGAGCCCTATGGCTACACCTTC
J: TRBJ2-3; V: TRBV30; size: once; D: NA; CDR3: CAWSVGTTDTQYF; DNA: TGTGCCTGGAGTGTGGGGACAACAGATACGCAGTATTTT
J: TRBJ2-7; V: TRBV9; size: few; D: NA; CDR3: CASSVATGPTYEQYF; DNA: TGTGCCAGCAGCGTAGCGACAGGACCAACCTACGAGCAGTACTTC
J: TRBJ1-2; V: TRBV5-8; size: NA; D: TRBD1; CDR3: CASSYRDRNVYGYTF; DNA: TGTGCCAGCAGTTACCGGGACAGAAACGTTTATGGCTACACCTTC
J: TRBJ1-2; V: TRBV21-1; size: NA; D: NA; CDR3: CASPGGIWGYTF; DNA: TGTGCCAGCCCGGGGGGGATTTGGGGCTACACCTTC
J: TRBJ2-7; V: TRBV28; size: once; D: NA; CDR3: CASSLGGPYGQYF; DNA: TGTGCCAGCAGCCTAGGCGGGCCCTACGGGCAGTACTTC
J: TRBJ1-4; V: TRBV4-3; size: NA; D: NA; CDR3: CASSQDGGGKLFF; DNA: TGCGCCAGCAGCCAAGACGGGGGAGGGAAACTGTTTTTT
J: TRBJ1-5; V: TRBV10-3; size: NA; D: TRBD1; CDR3: CAIRDRVDQPQHF; DNA: TGTGCCATCAGAGACAGGGTGGATCAGCCCCAGCATTTT
J: TRBJ2-1; V: TRBV7-9; size: NA; D: NA; CDR3: CASSLAASLGGDNEQFF; DNA: TGTGCCAGCAGCTTAGCGGCCTCTTTGGGTGGTGACAATGAGCAGTTCTTC
J: TRBJ1-3; V: TRBV29-1; size: NA; D: NA; CDR3: CSVHRQAPGNTIYF; DNA: TGCAGCGTTCATCGACAGGCCCCTGGAAACACCATATATTTT
J: TRBJ1-4; V: TRBV28; size: NA; D: TRBD1; CDR3: CASSSPGQGSGKLFF; DNA: TGTGCCAGCAGTTCCCCCGGACAGGGGTCTGGAAAACTGTTTTTT
J: TRBJ1-5; V: TRBV19; size: NA; D: NA; CDR3: CASRETTFSNQPQHF; DNA: TGTGCCAGTAGGGAAACGACATTTAGCAATCAGCCCCAGCATTTT
J: TRBJ2-3; V: TRBV7-9; size: once; D: NA; CDR3: CASSHRLEPDTQYF; DNA: TGTGCCAGCAGCCACAGACTAGAACCAGATACGCAGTATTTT
J: TRBJ1-3; V: TRBV4-3; size: once; D: TRBD1; CDR3: CASSRFPGGASDGNTIYF; DNA: TGCGCCAGCAGCCGATTCCCAGGGGGCGCTTCGGATGGAAACACCATATATTTT
J: TRBJ2-2; V: TRBV4-1; size: NA; D: NA; CDR3: CASSQEPGGNTGELFF; DNA: TGCGCCAGCAGCCAAGAACCGGGTGGGAACACCGGGGAGCTGTTTTTT
J: TRBJ1-5; V: TRBV5-1; size: once; D: NA; CDR3: CASSSGTSQTQPQHF; DNA: TGCGCCAGCAGCTCAGGGACAAGCCAAACTCAGCCCCAGCATTTT
J: TRBJ1-3; V: TRBV18; size: NA; D: NA; CDR3: CASSPRDIYGNTIYF; DNA: TGTGCCAGCTCACCGAGGGACATTTATGGAAACACCATATATTTT
J: TRBJ2-7; V: TRBV18; size: NA; D: NA; CDR3: CASSPQGYSYEQYF; DNA: TGTGCCAGCTCACCCCAGGGTTACTCCTACGAGCAGTACTTC
J: TRBJ2-7; V: TRBV5-4; size: once; D: TRBD2; CDR3: CASSSTGGGGGGRVDEQYF; DNA: TGTGCCAGCAGCTCCACTGGGGGCGGCGGGGGGGGGCGGGTCGACGAGCAGTACTTC
J: TRBJ1-2; V: TRBV7-2; size: NA; D: NA; CDR3: CASSLSGTYGYTF; DNA: TGTGCCAGCAGCTTATCCGGCACGTACGGCTACACCTTC
J: TRBJ1-5; V: TRBV25-1; size: NA; D: NA; CDR3: CASTGPYSNQPQHF; DNA: TGTGCCAGCACCGGTCCTTATAGCAATCAGCCCCAGCATTTT
J: TRBJ1-1; V: TRBV5-1; size: NA; D: NA; CDR3: CASSLGGEAFF; DNA: TGCGCCAGCAGCTTGGGGGGTGAAGCTTTCTTT
J: TRBJ2-7; V: TRBV4-2; size: NA; D: TRBD2; CDR3: CASSQESGGPSYEQYF; DNA: TGTGCCAGCAGCCAAGAATCGGGGGGGCCGTCCTACGAGCAGTACTTC
J: TRBJ2-3; V: TRBV9; size: NA; D: TRBD1; CDR3: CASSVEGWTGGIDTQYF; DNA: TGTGCCAGCAGCGTAGAGGGTTGGACAGGGGGTATAGATACGCAGTATTTT
J: TRBJ1-1; V: TRBV4-2; size: NA; D: TRBD1; CDR3: CASSQGQGAKAEAFF; DNA: TGTGCCAGCAGCCAAGGACAGGGGGCTAAAGCTGAAGCTTTCTTT
J: TRBJ1-3; V: TRBV6-5; size: NA; D: NA; CDR3: CASSYSRDGGNTIYF; DNA: TGTGCCAGCAGTTACTCCCGGGACGGAGGAAACACCATATATTTT
J: TRBJ2-1; V: TRBV28; size: NA; D: NA; CDR3: CASSRTSPWYNEQFF; DNA: TGTGCCAGCAGCAGGACTTCCCCGTGGTACAATGAGCAGTTCTTC
J: TRBJ2-1; V: TRBV12-5; size: NA; D: TRBD2; CDR3: CASGLGLAGVDGYNEQFF; DNA: TGTGCTAGTGGTTTGGGTCTAGCGGGAGTAGATGGCTACAATGAGCAGTTCTTC
J: TRBJ1-1; V: TRBV19; size: NA; D: NA; CDR3: CASSIEWTRTEAFF; DNA: TGTGCCAGTAGTATAGAATGGACAAGGACTGAAGCTTTCTTT
J: TRBJ1-1; V: TRBV24-1; size: NA; D: TRBD1; CDR3: CATSDPGTGEHTEAFF; DNA: TGTGCCACCAGTGATCCCGGGACAGGGGAACACACTGAAGCTTTCTTT
J: TRBJ2-7; V: TRBV14; size: NA; D: TRBD1; CDR3: CASSLRTGLTYEQYF; DNA: TGTGCCAGCAGCCTCCGGACAGGGCTAACCTACGAGCAGTACTTC
J: TRBJ2-1; V: TRBV18; size: NA; D: TRBD2; CDR3: CASSPPGGSSYNEQFF; DNA: TGTGCCAGCTCACCACCGGGCGGGAGCTCCTACAATGAGCAGTTCTTC